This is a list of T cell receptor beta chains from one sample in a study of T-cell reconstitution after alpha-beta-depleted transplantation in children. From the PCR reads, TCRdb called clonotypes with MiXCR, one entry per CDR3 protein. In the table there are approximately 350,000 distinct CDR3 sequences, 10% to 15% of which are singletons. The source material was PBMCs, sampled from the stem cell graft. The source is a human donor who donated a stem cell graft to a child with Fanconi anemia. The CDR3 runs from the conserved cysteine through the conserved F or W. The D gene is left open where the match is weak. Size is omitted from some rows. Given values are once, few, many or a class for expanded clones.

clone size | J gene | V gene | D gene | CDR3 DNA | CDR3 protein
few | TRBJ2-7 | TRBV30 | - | TGTGCCTGGAAGTATGTCTCAAGCTCCTACGAGCAGTACTTC | CAWKYVSSSYEQYF
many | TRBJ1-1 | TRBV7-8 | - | TGTGCCAGCAGCCCAAAAGCATATGAGGACACTGAAGCTTTCTTT | CASSPKAYEDTEAFF
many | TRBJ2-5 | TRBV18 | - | TGTGCCAGCTCACCATCTCCACTACCCCAAGAGACCCAGTACTTC | CASSPSPLPQETQYF
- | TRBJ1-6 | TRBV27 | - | TGTGCCAGCAGCAACAGAGAGCTCCTCCACTTT | CASSNRELLHF
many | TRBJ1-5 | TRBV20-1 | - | TGCAGTGCCCAGACAGGAAATAGCAATCAGCCCCAGCATTTT | CSAQTGNSNQPQHF
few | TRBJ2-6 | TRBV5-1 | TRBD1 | TGCGCCAGCACAACAAATTCCCAGGGGGTGGCGTCTGGGGCCAACGTCCTGACTTTC | CASTTNSQGVASGANVLTF
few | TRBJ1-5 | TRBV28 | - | TGTGCCAGCAGTTTGGAAGAATATAGCAATCAGCCCCAGCATTTT | CASSLEEYSNQPQHF
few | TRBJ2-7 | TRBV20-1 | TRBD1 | TGCAGTGCTAGCCCACCGTACAGGGGATCCTACGAGCAGTACTTC | CSASPPYRGSYEQYF
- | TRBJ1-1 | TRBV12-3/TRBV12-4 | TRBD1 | TGTGCCAGCAGTTTAGCAACAGGGGCGGAAGCTTTCTTT | CASSLATGAEAFF
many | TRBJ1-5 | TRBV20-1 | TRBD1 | TGCAGTGCTAGACGAGGGGGCGGTCAGCCCCAGCATTTT | CSARRGGGQPQHF
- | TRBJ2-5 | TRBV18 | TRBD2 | TGTGCCAGCTCACCAGGGACTAGCGGCAGAGAGACCCAGTACTTC | CASSPGTSGRETQYF
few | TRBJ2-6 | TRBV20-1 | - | TGCAGTGCTCTAGGAAAGGGACCCTCTGGGGCCAACGTCCTGACTTTC | CSALGKGPSGANVLTF
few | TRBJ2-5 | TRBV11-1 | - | TGTGCCAGCAGTCCTCGGACTAAGCAAGAGACCCAGTACTTC | CASSPRTKQETQYF
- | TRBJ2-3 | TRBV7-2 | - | TGTGCCAGCAGCCACGAGCTGGGACGCGGGCATACGCAGTATTTT | CASSHELGRGHTQYF
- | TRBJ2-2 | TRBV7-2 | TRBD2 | TGTGCCAGCAGCTCACCCAGGGCGGGAGGGTTACCCGGGGAGCTGTTTTTT | CASSSPRAGGLPGELFF
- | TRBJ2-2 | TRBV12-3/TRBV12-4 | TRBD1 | TGTGCCAGCAGTTGGGGGGGACAGGGAGGGCCCGGGGAGCTGTTTTTT | CASSWGGQGGPGELFF
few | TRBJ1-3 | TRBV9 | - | TGTGCCAGCAGCTTCCGGGGAGGGGACACCATATATTTT | CASSFRGGDTIYF
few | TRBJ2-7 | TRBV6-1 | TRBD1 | TGTGCCAGCAGCCACCGGGACAGGGGGCGGAACGAGCAGTACTTC | CASSHRDRGRNEQYF
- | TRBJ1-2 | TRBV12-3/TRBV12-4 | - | TGTGCCAGCAGCTTAAGCGCAGGGAACTATGGCTACACCTTC | CASSLSAGNYGYTF
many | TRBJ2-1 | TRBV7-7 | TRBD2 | TGTGCTAGCAGCCGCTTACTGGTTGGCCTCGAGCGGGGGGGTCTCGTGGATGAGCAGTTCTTC | CASSRLLVGLERGGLVDEQFF
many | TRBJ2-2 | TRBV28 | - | TGTGCCAGCAGCCCGGTGGAACAGGGTCACGGGGAGCTGTTTTTT | CASSPVEQGHGELFF
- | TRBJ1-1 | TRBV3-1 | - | TGTGCCAGCACCCAGAGGCTCAGGAGCACTGAAGCTTTCTTT | CASTQRLRSTEAFF
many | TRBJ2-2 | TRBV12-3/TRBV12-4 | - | TGTGCCAGCAGTCCGCGACAGAGCTCGAACACCGGGGAGCTGTTTTTT | CASSPRQSSNTGELFF
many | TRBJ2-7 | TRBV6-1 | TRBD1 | TGTGCCAGCAGTAAAGGACAGGACTACGAGCAGTACTTC | CASSKGQDYEQYF
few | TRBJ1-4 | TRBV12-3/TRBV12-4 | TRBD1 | TGTGCCAGCGGCCGGCCGGGACAGAAGGAAAAACTGTTTTTT | CASGRPGQKEKLFF
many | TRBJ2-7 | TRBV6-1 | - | TGTGCCAGCAGCTGGGACATGGCCTACGAGCAGTACTTC | CASSWDMAYEQYF
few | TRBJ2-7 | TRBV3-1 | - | TGTGCCAGCAGCACTACTAGAAGCGGCGAGCAGTACTTC | CASSTTRSGEQYF
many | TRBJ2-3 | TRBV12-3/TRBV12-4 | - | TGTGCCAGCAGCCGGGACGGAGGCACAGATACGCAGTATTTT | CASSRDGGTDTQYF
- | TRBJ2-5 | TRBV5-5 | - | TGTGCCAGCTCGAGGACCGCCGAGGGCAGGGTTGCGAGGGAGACCCAGTACTTC | CASSRTAEGRVARETQYF
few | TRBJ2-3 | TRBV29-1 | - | TGCAGCGTTGACGCGGGGAGCACAGATACGCAGTATTTT | CSVDAGSTDTQYF
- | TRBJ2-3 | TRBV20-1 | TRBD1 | TGCAGTGCTTCACCGGGACAGGTGCAGTATTTT | CSASPGQVQYF
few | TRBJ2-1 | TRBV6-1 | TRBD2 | TGTGCCAGCACCCGGTTTAGCGGGAGTACCTACAATGAGCAGTTCTTC | CASTRFSGSTYNEQFF
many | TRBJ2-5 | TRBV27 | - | TGTGCCAGCAGTTCCGGACTGAACGAAGAGACCCAGTACTTC | CASSSGLNEETQYF
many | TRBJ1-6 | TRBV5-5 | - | TGTGCCAGCTTGGAGGGGCGGTATAATTCACCCCTCCACTTT | CASLEGRYNSPLHF
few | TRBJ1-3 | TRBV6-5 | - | TGTGCCAGCAGTTACAACTGGGAAGATGCTGGAAACACCATATATTTT | CASSYNWEDAGNTIYF
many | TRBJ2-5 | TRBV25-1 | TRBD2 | TGTGCCAGCAGTGCCGGGGGGCAAGAGACCCAGTACTTC | CASSAGGQETQYF
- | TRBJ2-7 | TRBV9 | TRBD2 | TGTGCCAGCAGCGTAGAAGAACTCGCGGGAGAGGTTGAGCAGTACTTC | CASSVEELAGEVEQYF
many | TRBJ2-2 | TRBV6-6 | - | TGTGCCAGCAGTTACCTATACACCGGGGAGCTGTTTTTT | CASSYLYTGELFF
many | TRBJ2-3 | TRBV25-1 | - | TGTGCCAGCAGTGAATTCGGGACTTCTATTGGGGCGCAGTATTTT | CASSEFGTSIGAQYF
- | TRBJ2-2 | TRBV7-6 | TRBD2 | TGTGCCAGCAGCTTACCTAGCGGGGGCACCGGGGAGCTGTTTTTT | CASSLPSGGTGELFF
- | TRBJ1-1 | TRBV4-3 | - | TGCGCCAGCAGCCAAGAGGGGACGGGTAAGAACACTGAAGCTTTCTTT | CASSQEGTGKNTEAFF
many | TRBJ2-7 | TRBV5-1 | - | TGCGCCAGCACTGAAAGGGGGAGCTACGAGCAGTACTTC | CASTERGSYEQYF
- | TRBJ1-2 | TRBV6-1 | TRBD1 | TGTGCCAGCAGTCGGACAGGGGGCGCGGGCGGCTACACCTTC | CASSRTGGAGGYTF
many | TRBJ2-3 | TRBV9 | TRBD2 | TGTGCCAGCAGCTTACGGACTAGCGGGGGGATCAGCACAGATACGCAGTATTTT | CASSLRTSGGISTDTQYF
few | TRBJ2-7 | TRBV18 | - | TGTGCCAGCTCACCTCTCGGTGATGCCTACGAGCAGTACTTC | CASSPLGDAYEQYF
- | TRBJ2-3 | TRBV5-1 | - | TGCGCCAGCAGCCTGGGCCAGGCGGATACGCAGTATTTT | CASSLGQADTQYF
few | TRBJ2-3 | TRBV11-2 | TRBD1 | TGTGCCAGCATCCGACAGGGGCCTACAGATACGCAGTATTTT | CASIRQGPTDTQYF
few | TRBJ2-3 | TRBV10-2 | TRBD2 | TGCGCCAGCAGTGAGCTAGCGGTCACAGATACGCAGTATTTT | CASSELAVTDTQYF
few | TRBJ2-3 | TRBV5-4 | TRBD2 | TGTGCCAGCAGCTTGGGCGGGGGGGCCCTAGCAGATACGCAGTATTTT | CASSLGGGALADTQYF
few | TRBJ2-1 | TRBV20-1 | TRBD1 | TGCAGTGCTACAGAGGACCGGGACAGGACTACTAATGAGCAGTTCTTC | CSATEDRDRTTNEQFF
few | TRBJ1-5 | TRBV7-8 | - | TGTGCCAGCAGCGGTCAGGATCAGCCCCAGCATTTT | CASSGQDQPQHF
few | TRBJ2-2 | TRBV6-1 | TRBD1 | TGTGCCAGCAGGCCCTCTCCCGGGACAGGGGGTCTTTTCACCGGGGAGCTGTTTTTT | CASRPSPGTGGLFTGELFF
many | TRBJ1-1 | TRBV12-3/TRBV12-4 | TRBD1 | TGTGCCAGCAGTTTGAATATCCCGGGACAGGGACCGAACACTGAAGCTTTCTTT | CASSLNIPGQGPNTEAFF
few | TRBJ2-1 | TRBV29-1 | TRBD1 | TGCAGGGCGGGGACAGGTGAATTCAATGAGCAGTTCTTC | CRAGTGEFNEQFF
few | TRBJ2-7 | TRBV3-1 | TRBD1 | TGTGCCAGCAGCCAAGGGACAGGTGCCGAGCAGTACTTC | CASSQGTGAEQYF
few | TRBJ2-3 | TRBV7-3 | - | TGTGCCAGCAGCTTACGAGGATTAGACACAGATACGCAGTATTTT | CASSLRGLDTDTQYF
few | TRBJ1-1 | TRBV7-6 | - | TGTGCCAGCAGTTTAAGCAAGGGCACTGAAGCTTTCTTT | CASSLSKGTEAFF
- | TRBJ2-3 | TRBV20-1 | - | TGCAGTGCTAGAGAGAGTTCTGGAGATACGCAGTATTTT | CSARESSGDTQYF
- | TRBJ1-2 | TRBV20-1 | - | TGCAGTGCTAGAGATGCTTTTTTCGGGGCCTCTAACTATGGCTACACCTTC | CSARDAFFGASNYGYTF